The 5 T cell receptor beta chains below were found in one sample sequenced in a study of blood T cell repertoires in COVID-19. Profiled with immunoSEQ multiplex PCR; TCRdb holds only in-frame clones, not every one. The repertoire holds approximately 250,000 clones, with around 90% as singletons. The sequenced material came from PBMCs or T cells enriched from blood (not recorded which). The receptors derive from a woman in her twenties or thirties who had recovered from COVID-19.

The V call is TRBV6-2 or TRBV6-3, the J call TRBJ1-4; 7 nucleotides line up with TRBD1. Germline loops: CDR1 MNHEY, CDR2 SVGEGT. CDR3 length: 17 amino acids. Germline trimming cut 2 bases from V and 0 bases from J; bases unmatched to any gene: 6. CDR3: CASSYHGTATTNEKLFF. In DNA, the CDR3 is TGTGCCAGCAGTTACCACGGGACAGCTACAACTAATGAAAAACTGTTTTTT.

The J gene is TRBJ1-2, the V gene TRBV5-5; 11 positions match TRBD1. V lost 4 bases and J lost 4; bases outside the gene matches: 6. CDR3 length: 15 residues. Per germline, CDR1 SGHKS and CDR2 YYEKEE (reference sequence). CDR3 residues: CASSIGQGAGYGYTF. CDR3 in DNA: TGTGCCAGCAGCATAGGACAGGGGGCGGGCTATGGCTACACCTTC.

The V and J genes are TRBV4-1 and TRBJ2-7, with 7 bases fitting TRBD1. CDR3 length equals 15 residues. Germline V gives CDR1 MGHRA, CDR2 YSYEKL. J was trimmed by 5 bases and V by 2 bases; bases with no gene match: 9. The CDR3 DNA is TGCGCCAGCAGCCAATCTCCCGGGACAGTACACGAGCAGTACTTC. Its protein is CASSQSPGTVHEQYF.

The rearrangement links TRBV6-2 or TRBV6-3 to TRBJ1-1; D unclear. Germline V gives CDR1 MNHEY, CDR2 SVGEGT. The CDR3 is 11 residues long. Trimming removed 5 bases at V and 8 bases at J, with 9 bases between. The CDR3 DNA reads as TGTGCCAGCAGTCCCCCAGGAGAAGCTTTCTTT. It codes for CASSPPGEAFF.

The chain is built from TRBV28 and TRBJ1-1; possible D gene TRBD1, 5 bases. The CDR3 is 16 amino acids. V was pared by 2 bases and J by 5 bases, with 18 bases between. The germline V gene encodes CDR1 MDHEN and CDR2 SYDVKM. CDR3: CASSLTHGHPGTEAFF. The CDR3 DNA reads as TGTGCCAGCAGTTTAACCCACGGACACCCCGGGACTGAAGCTTTCTTT.